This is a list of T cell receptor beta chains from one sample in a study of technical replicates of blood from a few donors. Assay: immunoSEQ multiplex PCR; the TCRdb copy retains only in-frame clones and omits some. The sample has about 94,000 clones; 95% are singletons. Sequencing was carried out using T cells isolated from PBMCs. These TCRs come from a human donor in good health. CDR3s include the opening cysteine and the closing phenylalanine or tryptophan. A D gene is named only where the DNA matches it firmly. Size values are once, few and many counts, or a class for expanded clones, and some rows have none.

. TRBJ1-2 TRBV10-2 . TGCGCCAGCAGTAGCGGCAGGGGTTACGGCGGCTACACCTTC CASSSGRGYGGYTF
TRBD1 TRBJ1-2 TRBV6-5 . TGTGCCAGCAGCGGGGACAGTTGGGCATCTAATAGCTACACCTTC CASSGDSWASNSYTF
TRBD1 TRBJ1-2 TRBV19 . TGTGCCAGTACCCGGGACAGGGTCGTCTATGGCTACACCTTC CASTRDRVVYGYTF
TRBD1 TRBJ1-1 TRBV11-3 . TGTGCCAGCAGCCCAGTCCCGGGACAGGTCCGGTACGCTGAAGCTTTCTTT CASSPVPGQVRYAEAFF
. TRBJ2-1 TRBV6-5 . TGTGCCAGCAGTTCCCCTGGACAGCCGAACAATGAGCAGTTCTTC CASSSPGQPNNEQFF
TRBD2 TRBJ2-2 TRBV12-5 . TGTGCTAGTGGTTTGGGACTAGCGGGGTCCACCGGGGAGCTGTTTTTT CASGLGLAGSTGELFF
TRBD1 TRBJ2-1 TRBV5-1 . TGCGCCAGCAGCTTAGGGACAGGGAACAGTAATGAGCAGTTCTTC CASSLGTGNSNEQFF
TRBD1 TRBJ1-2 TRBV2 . TGTGCCAGCAGTTACGGCCGACAGGGGGCTTACTATGGCTACACCTTC CASSYGRQGAYYGYTF
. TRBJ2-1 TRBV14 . TGTGCCAGCAGCCCTGTCCTGGCGGGCTACAATGAGCAGTTCTTC CASSPVLAGYNEQFF
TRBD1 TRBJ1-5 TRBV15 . TGTGCCACCAGCTATGGACAGGGAAAAGGACAGCCCCAGCATTTT CATSYGQGKGQPQHF
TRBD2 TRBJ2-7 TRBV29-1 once TGCAGCGCCCTAGCGGGAGGGCCATTCTACGAGCAGTACTTC CSALAGGPFYEQYF
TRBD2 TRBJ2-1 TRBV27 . TGTGCCACCGGGGGGAAGGAGGGCCTACCCTCCTCCAATGAGCAGTTCTTC CATGGKEGLPSSNEQFF
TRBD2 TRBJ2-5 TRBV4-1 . TGCGCCAGCAGCCAAGATCGGGGCGGGGGTCCCCAAGAGACCCAGTACTTC CASSQDRGGGPQETQYF
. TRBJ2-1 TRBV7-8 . TGTGCCAGCAGTGGGCCGACCCGTTTTAACAATGAGCAGTTCTTC CASSGPTRFNNEQFF
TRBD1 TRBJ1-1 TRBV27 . TGTGCCAGCAGTTTCTGGACAGGGCCGAACACTGAAGCTTTCTTT CASSFWTGPNTEAFF
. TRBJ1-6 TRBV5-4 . TGTGCCAGCAGCTTCGGAGGCAGCTCGAGCTCCTATAATTCACCCCTCCACTTT CASSFGGSSSSYNSPLHF
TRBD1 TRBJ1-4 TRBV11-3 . TGTGCCAGCAGCCCCTCGAATCCGGACAGGGGGCCCGCAACTAATGAAAAACTGTTTTTT CASSPSNPDRGPATNEKLFF
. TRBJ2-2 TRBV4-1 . TGCGCCAGCAGCCAAGAAAGGGGAAGGAACACCGGGGAGCTGTTTTTT CASSQERGRNTGELFF
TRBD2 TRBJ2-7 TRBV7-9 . TGTGCCAGCAGCGGCAGCGGGGGAGAAGAGCAGTACTTC CASSGSGGEEQYF
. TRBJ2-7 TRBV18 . TGTGCCAGCTCCTCCGGGAGCTACGAGCAGTACTTC CASSSGSYEQYF
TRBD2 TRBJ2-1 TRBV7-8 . TGTGCCAGCAGCTTAGGATTGGGGAGCGGGAGGGTCGGTGAGCAGTTCTTC CASSLGLGSGRVGEQFF
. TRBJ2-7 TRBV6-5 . TGTGCCAGCAGTAACCCGGGACACCAACCCTACGAGCAGTACTTC CASSNPGHQPYEQYF
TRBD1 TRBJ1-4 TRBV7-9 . TGTGCCAGCAGCTTTTCAGGGGGACGAGGTGAAAAACTGTTTTTT CASSFSGGRGEKLFF
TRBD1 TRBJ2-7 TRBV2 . TGTGCCAGCAGTCGGGACAGGGGATTCTACGAGCAGTACTTC CASSRDRGFYEQYF
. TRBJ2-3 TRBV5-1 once TGCGCCAGCAGCTTTGCAGGGGGGCCAATTGATACGCAGTATTTT CASSFAGGPIDTQYF
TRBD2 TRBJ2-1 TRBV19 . TGTGCCAGTAACATGGGACTAGCGGGAGACAATGAGCAGTTCTTC CASNMGLAGDNEQFF
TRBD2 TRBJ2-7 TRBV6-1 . TGTGCCAGCAGTGAAGATACTAGCGGGAGCTACGAGCAGTACTTC CASSEDTSGSYEQYF
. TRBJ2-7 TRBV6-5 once TGTGCCAGCAGTTTATCCGAGACAGCCCTCTACGAGCAGTACTTC CASSLSETALYEQYF
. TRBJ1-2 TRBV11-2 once TGTGCCAGCAGCTTAGACAGGGCCCGGGCAGGGGATAGATCCTACACCTTC CASSLDRARAGDRSYTF
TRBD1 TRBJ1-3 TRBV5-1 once TGCGCCAGCAGCGAAGACAGGGGGGAAAACACCATATATTTT CASSEDRGENTIYF
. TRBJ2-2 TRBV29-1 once TGCAGCTTGGGGGCCAGTAGACAGGTGAGGTCTTCCGGGGAGCTGTTTTTT CSLGASRQVRSSGELFF
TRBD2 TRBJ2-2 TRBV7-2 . TGTGCCAGCAGCCTAAAGCGACTAGCCGGGACCGGGGAGCTGTTTTTT CASSLKRLAGTGELFF
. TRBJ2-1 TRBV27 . TGTGCCAGCAGTTTCTTGGGGGGAGAAATTAAATGGAAGTTCTTC CASSFLGGEIKWKFF
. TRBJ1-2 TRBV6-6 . TGTGCCAGCAGTCCTGACAGGTACAATGGCTACACCTTC CASSPDRYNGYTF
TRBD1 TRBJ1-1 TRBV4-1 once TGCGCCAGCAGATGGATGTCGGGGGACAGAAACACTGAAGCTTTCTTT CASRWMSGDRNTEAFF
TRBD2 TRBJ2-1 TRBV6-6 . TGTGCCAGCACCGGAGGAATAGCGGGGGGCAATGAGCAGTTCTTC CASTGGIAGGNEQFF
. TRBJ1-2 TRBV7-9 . TGTGCCAGCAGCGGACAGAACTATGGCTACACCTTC CASSGQNYGYTF
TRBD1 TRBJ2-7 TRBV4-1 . TGCGCCAGCAGTCCGGGACAGGGGGCCCCTAAGGAGCAGTACTTC CASSPGQGAPKEQYF
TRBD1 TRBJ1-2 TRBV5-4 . TGTGCCAGCAGCTTTATCTTCCAGGGGGTTAACTATGGCTACACCTTC CASSFIFQGVNYGYTF
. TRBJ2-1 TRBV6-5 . TGTGCCAGCGGAGGGACAGAGTACAATGAGCAGTTCTTC CASGGTEYNEQFF